This is a list of T cell receptor beta chains from one sample in a study of blood T cells in healthy people across ages. TCRdb called the 5' RACE reads again in MiXCR, with one record for every CDR3 protein. The table has around 1.5 million distinct CDR3 sequences, 34% seen once. The sequencing sample was made of blood. The receptors stem from a woman aged 25 to 39 in good health. Both conserved end residues are part of each CDR3. A D gene is named only where the DNA matches it firmly. Clone size, where shown, is once, few, many, or a class for clones that have expanded.

length: 13
J: TRBJ2-1
D: -
size: -
V: TRBV12-5
CDR3: CASGGRGTQRQFF
DNA: TGTGCTAGTGGTGGCCGGGGGACCCAGAGGCAGTTCTTC

length: 15
J: TRBJ2-5
D: -
size: -
V: TRBV27
CDR3: CASSGNRFSTETQYF
DNA: TGTGCCAGCAGTGGGAACAGGTTTTCCACCGAGACCCAGTACTTC

length: 15
J: TRBJ2-7
D: -
size: few
V: TRBV5-1
CDR3: CASSLGEGSPYEQYF
DNA: TGCGCCAGCAGCTTGGGTGAGGGTTCTCCCTACGAGCAGTACTTC

length: 17
J: TRBJ1-6
D: -
size: -
V: TRBV7-2
CDR3: CASSLVRGLLPNSPLHF
DNA: TGTGCCAGCAGCTTGGTGAGGGGCCTCCTACCGAATTCACCCCTCCACTTT

length: 16
J: TRBJ1-2
D: TRBD1
size: -
V: TRBV25-1
CDR3: CASSEDRAGGIDGYTF
DNA: TGTGCCAGCAGTGAAGATAGGGCAGGGGGGATTGATGGCTACACCTTC

length: 18
J: TRBJ2-1
D: TRBD2
size: few
V: TRBV5-6
CDR3: CASSPVKQRGRPYNEQFF
DNA: TGTGCCAGCAGCCCCGTAAAGCAGCGGGGTCGCCCCTACAATGAGCAGTTCTTC

length: 16
J: TRBJ1-6
D: TRBD1
size: -
V: TRBV4-1
CDR3: CASSQGTGDAPLPLHF
DNA: TGCGCCAGCAGCCAAGGGACAGGGGATGCCCCTTTACCCCTCCACTTT

length: 16
J: TRBJ2-7
D: TRBD2
size: few
V: TRBV13
CDR3: CASSLRQGLAGDEQYF
DNA: TGTGCCAGCAGCTTACGGCAGGGACTAGCGGGAGACGAGCAGTACTTC

length: 15
J: TRBJ1-2
D: -
size: -
V: TRBV11-2
CDR3: CASSAWGGGGYGYTF
DNA: TGTGCCAGCAGCGCCTGGGGTGGCGGGGGCTATGGCTACACCTTC

length: 14
J: TRBJ2-7
D: TRBD2
size: many
V: TRBV10-3
CDR3: CAIQPRGGYYEQYF
DNA: TGTGCCATCCAACCCCGCGGGGGATACTACGAGCAGTACTTC

length: 18
J: TRBJ2-7
D: TRBD2
size: few
V: TRBV2
CDR3: CASSEYRLAGARTYEQYF
DNA: TGTGCCAGCAGTGAATACCGACTAGCGGGGGCGCGGACCTACGAGCAGTACTTC

length: 17
J: TRBJ2-5
D: TRBD1
size: many
V: TRBV10-3
CDR3: CAISPGQGRQWQETQYF
DNA: TGTGCCATCAGCCCGGGACAGGGGAGGCAGTGGCAAGAGACCCAGTACTTC

length: 14
J: TRBJ2-7
D: -
size: few
V: TRBV12-3/TRBV12-4
CDR3: CASSLTEITYEQYF
DNA: TGTGCCAGCAGTTTGACGGAGATAACCTACGAGCAGTACTTC

length: 14
J: TRBJ2-5
D: -
size: -
V: TRBV7-2
CDR3: CAGSPGPVGATQYF
DNA: TGTGCCGGCAGCCCAGGACCCGTCGGGGCGACCCAGTACTTC

length: 18
J: TRBJ1-2
D: -
size: few
V: TRBV6-1
CDR3: CASLVGAGDVSIVYGYTF
DNA: TGTGCCAGCCTGGTGGGTGCAGGGGATGTTTCCATCGTCTATGGCTACACCTTC

length: 15
J: TRBJ1-1
D: TRBD1
size: -
V: TRBV20-1
CDR3: CSALQLGQPNTEAFF
DNA: TGCAGTGCCTTACAATTGGGACAGCCGAACACTGAAGCTTTCTTT

length: 15
J: TRBJ2-3
D: -
size: few
V: TRBV4-2
CDR3: CASSERRAYTDTQYF
DNA: TGTGCCAGCAGCGAACGGCGGGCGTACACAGATACGCAGTATTTT